This is a list of T cell receptor beta chains from one sample in a study of shared clonotypes between healthy human individuals. Produced via immunoSEQ multiplex PCR; TCRdb's table is partial and in-frame only. The sample lists around 580,000 clones; roughly 98% were seen once. Sequencing was done on a sample of naive CD8+ T cells sorted from blood. Receptors were obtained from a man between 25 and 39 years old in good health. Both conserved end residues are trimmed from each CDR3. The D gene is left open where the match is weak. Size is omitted from some rows. Given values are once, few, many or a class for expanded clones.

TRBV19 | NA | NA | ASSIEPNGTSQETQY
TRBV27 | NA | NA | ASSRQGREQY
TRBV7-9 | NA | NA | ASSTSPSDRSYEQY
TRBV28 | NA | NA | ASRMRMNTEAF
TRBV5-4 | NA | NA | ASSWGRDEQF
TRBV7-9 | once | NA | ASSPPFGSTYEQY
TRBV6-5 | NA | NA | ASSYTRTMNTEAF
TRBV11-2 | NA | TRBD2 | ASSLDTWTSDAGELF
TRBV10-3 | NA | TRBD1 | AISAGTGRNEQF
TRBV27 | NA | NA | ASSPLRGGTEAF
TRBV4-1 | once | TRBD2 | ASSQDQLAGYNEQF
TRBV7-3 | NA | NA | ASSLTAGASHYGYT
TRBV7-9 | once | NA | ASSAQGWSQPQH
TRBV9 | NA | TRBD1 | ASSVLRTGTGNTIY
TRBV29-1 | NA | TRBD2 | SVRTSGRATGYNEQF
TRBV7-9 | NA | NA | ASSPEQGFSLAF
TRBV15 | NA | NA | ATSRDYGLSSYNEQF
TRBV7-6 | NA | NA | ASSSDIYEQY
TRBV5-4 | NA | NA | ASSLGRVDTEAF
TRBV25-1 | NA | NA | ASSESPVNTEAF
TRBV7-6 | NA | TRBD2 | ASSFRAGGIQETQY
TRBV7-2 | NA | NA | ASSLNSGETQY
TRBV7-9 | NA | NA | ASSFTPDRADTQY
TRBV4-1 | NA | TRBD1 | ASSQGTGGIYGYT
TRBV27 | NA | NA | ASSLRGDTQY
TRBV9 | NA | NA | ASSAESGLYTEAF
TRBV11-3 | NA | NA | ARFNGGPGEQY
TRBV6-1 | once | TRBD2 | ASSELRGGGGIYNEQF
TRBV29-1 | NA | TRBD1 | SVRRDRGPEQY
TRBV18 | NA | NA | ASFTGSDYGYT
TRBV5-1 | NA | NA | ASSSVANYNEQF
TRBV7-9 | NA | TRBD1 | ASSTTQGAGANVLT
TRBV19 | NA | NA | ASSIRGHLTYEQY
TRBV27 | NA | NA | ASRGMGGGYT
TRBV28 | NA | NA | ASRTLFGGSDTQY
TRBV9 | NA | NA | ASSPPRAITEAF
TRBV5-1 | NA | NA | ASIAPGEQY
TRBV28 | once | NA | ASSSPFILATDTQY
TRBV27 | once | NA | ASSFQRSYEQY
TRBV29-1 | NA | NA | SVEWQAYGYT
TRBV4-2 | NA | NA | ASSPRGPGTTDTQY
TRBV7-9 | NA | NA | ASSMNSGGDTLYEQY
TRBV29-1 | NA | TRBD1 | SVETAGIGDRGLTSPETQY
TRBV7-9 | NA | TRBD2 | ASSGPGTSGSSTDTQY
TRBV4-3 | NA | NA | ASSQGTSTDTQY
TRBV7-9 | NA | TRBD1 | ASSSSKIDRGRNYGYT
TRBV14 | NA | NA | ASSRGRNQGLHYGYT
TRBV13 | NA | NA | ASSSRGDEQF
TRBV7-2 | NA | TRBD1 | ASSLDPGQGKG
TRBV5-4 | NA | TRBD1 | ASSLSGQFNEQF
TRBV25-1 | NA | NA | ASSEYGQGERAYEQY
TRBV9 | NA | NA | ASSVDGRVNEQF
TRBV29-1 | NA | NA | SVVLRETQY
TRBV5-4 | NA | NA | ASSSTPPTAYEQY
TRBV6-5 | once | NA | ASMPGGGQPQH